This entry lists 3 T cell receptor beta chains sequenced from one sample in a study of CD8+ T cells in alopecia areata. After isolation, RNA underwent reverse transcription to generate cDNA as the sequencing template. TCRdb's table, derived via immunoSEQ multiplex PCR, lists solely in-frame clones and lacks some. The sample includes about 34,000 clones, about 74% of them seen just once. The specimen sequenced was NKG2D-low CD8+ T cells sorted from blood. The receptors stem from a human donor with alopecia areata.

The genes are TRBV28 and TRBJ2-1; TRBD2 is a possible D gene (6 bases). CDR3 size: 14 residues. V shed 2 bases and J shed 7 bases, with 12 bases lying between them. Germline CDR1 reads MDHEN; CDR2 reads SYDVKM. The CDR3 nucleotides are TGTGCCAGCAGTTTACGGGGGAATGGTAATGAGCAGTTCTTC. Encoded protein: CASSLRGNGNEQFF.

This clone was seen only once. This rearrangement joins TRBV30 to TRBJ2-1; 14 bases match TRBD2. The CDR3 is 15 residues long. The V and J ends lost 1 base and 4 bases, in that order; junction bases with no gene match: 0. Germline values: CDR1 GTSNPN, CDR2 SVGIG (reference sequence). The CDR3 reads CAWSGLAGGYNEQFF. CDR3 nucleotide sequence: TGTGCCTGGAGTGGACTAGCGGGAGGGTACAATGAGCAGTTCTTC.

The sample holds one count of this clone. The chain has TRBV2 and TRBJ2-1, with TRBD1 matching over 7 bases. Germline assignment: CDR1 SNHLY and CDR2 FYNNEI. After removal of 9 bases from V and 3 bases from J, the junction contained 5 bases not matched to a gene. The length of the CDR3 is 13 residues. This chain's CDR3 is CARTGAGYNEQFF. For the CDR3, the DNA is TGTGCCAGAACAGGGGCAGGCTACAATGAGCAGTTCTTC. The variable domain in full, completed from reference TRBV2 and TRBJ2-1, reads EPEVTQTPSHQVTQMGQEVILRCVPISNHLYFYWYRQILGQKVEFLVSFYNNEISEKSEIFDDQFSVERPDGSNFTLKIRSTKLEDSAMYFCARTGAGYNEQFFGPGTRLTVL.